This TCR beta chain was sequenced for a study of blood T cell repertoires in COVID-19. Study-level background: Samples taken during acute and convalescent COVID-19 were collected in the United States, Italy and Spain. T cells, B-cell-depleted T cells, or PBMCs provided the cDNA or gDNA that served as material.

This CDR3 comprises 15 residues. V dropped 6 bases and J dropped 7; count of bases not matched to a gene: 10. Germline V lookup: CDR1 LNHDA, CDR2 SQIVND (reference sequence). Original data processing: Amplification of reference gene primers provided the estimated nucleated cell counts. The assay was immunoSEQ multiplex PCR, and TCRdb's table has in-frame clones only and misses some. V, J and clone size are those of that table, while D and trimming were read from the DNA. The data hold around 180,000 clones, with 88% observed a single time. The chain uses TRBV19 and TRBJ2-4; 9 positions agree with TRBD2. The sequencing input was peripheral blood. This receptor was obtained from a human donor in a cohort sampled during active COVID-19. The CDR3 loop reads CASRRTSVGGNIQYF. The CDR3 nucleotides are TGTGCCAGTAGGAGGACTAGCGTGGGAGGTAACATTCAGTACTTC.